Listed here is a single T cell receptor (beta chain). TCRdb keeps only in-frame clones here, not all; method: immunoSEQ multiplex PCR. Of around 23,000 clones in the sample, 90% to 95% were seen once. This sample stems from a study of graft-versus-host responses after intestinal transplantation. The CDR3 is 13 residues long. Germline CDR1 and CDR2: SGHRS and YFSETQ. Deletions cut 0 bases from V and 4 bases from J, with 7 bases between. This TCR was sampled from a human patient who received an intestinal transplant, so some T cells may come from the graft donor. The sequenced sample was PBMCs, obtained 30 days after intestinal transplant. J is TRBJ1-2 and V is TRBV5-1, with no clear D. The CDR3 DNA is TGCGCCAGCAGCTTGGGGGGTTCCTATGGCTACACCTTC. This sequence encodes CASSLGGSYGYTF.